This note documents a single TCR beta chain sequence. Here immunoSEQ multiplex PCR was the method, and the copy in TCRdb shows in-frame clones only, minus some. Counted here are approximately 100,000 clones, approximately 93% occurring once; the ten biggest clones make up around 5%. The data stem from a study of T cell responses to AZD1222 COVID-19 vaccine. The sequenced sample was peripheral blood, obtained on day 0 of AZD1222 vaccination. The sequence was collected from an adult in good health.

The CDR3 protein is CASSTLQREIDEQFF. DNA of the CDR3: TGTGCCAGCAGCACCTTGCAGCGGGAGATCGATGAGCAGTTCTTC. The genes are TRBV2 and TRBJ2-1, with TRBD2 matching 8 bases. Germline lookup yields CDR1 SNHLY and CDR2 FYNNEI. J lost 8 bases, V lost 6 bases, and 12 bases had no gene match. This CDR3 is built from 15 residues.